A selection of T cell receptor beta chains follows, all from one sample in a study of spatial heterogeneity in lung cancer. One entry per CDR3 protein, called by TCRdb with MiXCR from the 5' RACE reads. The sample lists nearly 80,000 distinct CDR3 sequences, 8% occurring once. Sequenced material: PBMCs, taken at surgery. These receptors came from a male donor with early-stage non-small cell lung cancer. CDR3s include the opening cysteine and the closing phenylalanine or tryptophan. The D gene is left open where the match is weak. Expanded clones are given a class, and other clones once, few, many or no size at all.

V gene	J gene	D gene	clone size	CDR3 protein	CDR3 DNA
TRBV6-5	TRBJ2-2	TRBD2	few	CASSYVAGTGELFF	TGTGCCAGCAGTTACGTAGCGGGAACCGGGGAGCTGTTTTTT
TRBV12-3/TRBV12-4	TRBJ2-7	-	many	CASSPSLVLNEQYF	TGTGCCAGCAGTCCAAGTCTAGTATTGAACGAGCAGTACTTC
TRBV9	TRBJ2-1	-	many	CASSVDSGYYNEQFF	TGTGCCAGCAGCGTAGATAGCGGATATTACAATGAGCAGTTCTTC
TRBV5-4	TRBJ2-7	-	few	CASSVRDVKREQYF	TGTGCCAGCAGCGTACGGGACGTAAAAAGGGAGCAGTACTTC
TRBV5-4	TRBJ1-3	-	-	CASSLGGQRSGNTIYF	TGTGCCAGCAGCTTGGGGGGGCAGAGATCTGGAAACACCATATATTTT
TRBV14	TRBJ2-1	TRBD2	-	CASSQASGIYNEQFF	TGTGCCAGCAGCCAAGCTAGCGGGATTTACAATGAGCAGTTCTTC
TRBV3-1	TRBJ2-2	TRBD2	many	CASSQLAGGSNTGELFF	TGTGCCAGCAGCCAGTTAGCGGGAGGGTCAAACACCGGGGAGCTGTTTTTT
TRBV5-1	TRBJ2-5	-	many	CASSGGTSLQETQYF	TGCGCCAGCAGCGGAGGTACGTCGCTGCAAGAGACCCAGTACTTC
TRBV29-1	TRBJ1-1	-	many	CSVRENTEAFF	TGCAGCGTTCGAGAGAACACTGAAGCTTTCTTT
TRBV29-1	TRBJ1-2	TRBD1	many	CSVYWDRDGYTF	TGCAGCGTTTACTGGGACAGGGACGGCTACACCTTC
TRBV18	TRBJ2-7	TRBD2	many	CASSPLGEGLVEQYF	TGTGCCAGCTCTCCCTTGGGGGAGGGCCTGGTCGAGCAGTACTTC
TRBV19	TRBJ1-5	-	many	CASSPGLEYSNQPQHF	TGTGCCAGTAGCCCGGGACTAGAGTATAGCAATCAGCCCCAGCATTTT
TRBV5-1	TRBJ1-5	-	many	CASSLGFNQPQHF	TGCGCCAGCAGCTTGGGGTTCAATCAGCCCCAGCATTTT
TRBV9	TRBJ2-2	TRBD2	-	CASSVRLAGNGELFF	TGTGCCAGCAGCGTAAGACTAGCGGGTAACGGGGAGCTGTTTTTT
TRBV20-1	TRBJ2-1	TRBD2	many	CSAGGTGTTGAEQFF	TGCAGTGCTGGGGGTACCGGGACTACCGGGGCTGAGCAGTTCTTC
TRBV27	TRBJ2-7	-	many	CASFIERDRAYEQYF	TGTGCCAGCTTTATCGAACGGGACCGAGCCTACGAGCAGTACTTC
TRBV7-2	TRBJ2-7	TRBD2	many	CASSSGTRGTREQYF	TGTGCCAGCAGCTCCGGGACTAGAGGAACGCGCGAGCAGTACTTC
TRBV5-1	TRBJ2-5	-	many	CASSSPPGGGETQYF	TGCGCCAGCAGCTCCCCGCCCGGAGGCGGGGAGACCCAGTACTTC
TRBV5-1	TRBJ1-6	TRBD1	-	CASGPGQGDSPLHF	TGCGCCAGCGGGCCGGGACAGGGAGACTCACCCCTCCACTTT
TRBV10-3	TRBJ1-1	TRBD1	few	CAISWTGTEAFF	TGTGCCATCAGTTGGACAGGGACTGAAGCTTTCTTT
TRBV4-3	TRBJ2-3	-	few	CASSQDGLGTDTQYF	TGCGCCAGCAGCCAAGATGGATTGGGCACAGATACGCAGTATTTT
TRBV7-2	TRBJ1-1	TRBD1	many	CASSLGTGDLTEAFF	TGTGCCAGCAGCCTGGGGACAGGGGATCTCACTGAAGCTTTCTTT
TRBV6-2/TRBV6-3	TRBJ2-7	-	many	CASNTPALGSYEQYF	TGTGCCAGCAATACTCCGGCCCTCGGGAGCTACGAGCAGTACTTC
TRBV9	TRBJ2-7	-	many	CASSRGPGDEQYF	TGTGCCAGCTCAAGGGGACCCGGGGACGAGCAGTACTTC
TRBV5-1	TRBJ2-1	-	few	CASSLSRNYNEQFF	TGCGCCAGCAGCTTATCCAGGAACTACAATGAGCAGTTCTTC
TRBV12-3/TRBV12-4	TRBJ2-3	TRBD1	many	CASSQMTGSTDTQYF	TGTGCCAGCAGTCAAATGACAGGGAGCACAGATACGCAGTATTTT
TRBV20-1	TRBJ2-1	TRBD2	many	CSALYTRLAGAYNEQFF	TGCAGTGCTCTTTACACCAGACTAGCGGGAGCCTACAATGAGCAGTTCTTC
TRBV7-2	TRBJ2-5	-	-	CASSLEIQETQYF	TGTGCCAGCAGCTTAGAGATACAAGAGACCCAGTACTTC
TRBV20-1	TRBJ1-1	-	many	CSAEFGGTEAFF	TGCAGTGCTGAGTTCGGGGGCACTGAAGCTTTCTTT
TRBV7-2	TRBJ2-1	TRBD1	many	CASSLTPGTGRLRNEQFF	TGTGCCAGCAGCTTAACCCCCGGGACAGGGCGATTGAGGAATGAGCAGTTCTTC
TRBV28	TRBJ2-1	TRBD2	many	CVAGEGYNEQFF	TGTGTAGCGGGAGAGGGCTACAATGAGCAGTTCTTC
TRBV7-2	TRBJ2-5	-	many	CASSLGGGWETQYF	TGTGCCAGCAGCTTAGGGGGGGGCTGGGAGACCCAGTACTTC
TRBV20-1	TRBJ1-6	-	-	CSARVPVPNSPLHF	TGCAGTGCTAGAGTTCCGGTTCCGAATTCACCCCTCCACTTT
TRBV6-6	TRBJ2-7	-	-	CASSPGGRASYEQYF	TGTGCCAGCAGTCCAGGGGGGCGCGCGTCCTACGAGCAGTACTTC
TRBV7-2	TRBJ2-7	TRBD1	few	CASSLEWDSSYEQYF	TGTGCCAGCAGCTTAGAGTGGGACAGCTCCTACGAGCAGTACTTC
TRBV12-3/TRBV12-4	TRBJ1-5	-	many	CASSLGGHSNQPQHF	TGTGCCAGCAGTTTGGGGGGCCATAGCAATCAGCCCCAGCATTTT
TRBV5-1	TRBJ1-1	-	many	CASSYELNTEAFF	TGCGCCAGCAGCTACGAACTGAACACTGAAGCTTTCTTT
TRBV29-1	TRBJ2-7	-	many	CSVWWPGTREQYF	TGCAGCGTTTGGTGGCCGGGGACACGAGAGCAGTACTTC
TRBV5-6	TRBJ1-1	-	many	CASSLYMGGNTEAFF	TGTGCCAGCAGCTTGTACATGGGGGGGAATACTGAAGCTTTCTTT
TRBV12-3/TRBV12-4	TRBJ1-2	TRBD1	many	CAGRQGHYGYTF	TGTGCCGGAAGACAGGGGCACTATGGCTACACCTTC
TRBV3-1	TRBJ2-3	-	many	CASSQEDSTGTDTQYF	TGTGCCAGCAGCCAAGAGGACAGCACCGGCACAGATACGCAGTATTTT
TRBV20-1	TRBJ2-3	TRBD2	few	CSAAPAGGPSDTQYF	TGCAGTGCGGCCCCAGCGGGAGGGCCCTCAGATACGCAGTATTTT
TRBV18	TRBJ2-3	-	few	CASSPGQTTQYF	TGTGCCAGCTCACCCGGACAGACTACGCAGTATTTT
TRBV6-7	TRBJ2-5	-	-	CASRRDIYQETQYF	TGTGCCAGCAGGAGGGACATTTACCAAGAGACCCAGTACTTC
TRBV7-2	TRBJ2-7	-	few	CASSLGYEPRRDPPYEQYF	TGTGCCAGCAGCTTAGGTTACGAGCCCCGCCGGGACCCTCCCTACGAGCAGTACTTC
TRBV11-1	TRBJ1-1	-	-	CASSPWEGVDGTEAFF	TGTGCCAGCAGCCCCTGGGAGGGGGTGGATGGCACTGAAGCTTTCTTT
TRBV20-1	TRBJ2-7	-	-	CSASVGWGNEQYF	TGCAGTGCTAGCGTCGGCTGGGGCAACGAGCAGTACTTC
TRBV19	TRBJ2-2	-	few	CASSNGGEYTGELFF	TGTGCCAGTAGTAACGGAGGCGAGTACACCGGGGAGCTGTTTTTT
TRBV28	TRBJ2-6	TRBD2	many	CASLAAGALSGANVLTF	TGTGCCAGCCTCGCGGCGGGAGCCCTATCTGGGGCCAACGTCCTGACTTTC
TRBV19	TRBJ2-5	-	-	CASNRAGLQETRYF	TGTGCCAGTAACCGAGCGGGCCTCCAAGAGACCCGGTACTTC